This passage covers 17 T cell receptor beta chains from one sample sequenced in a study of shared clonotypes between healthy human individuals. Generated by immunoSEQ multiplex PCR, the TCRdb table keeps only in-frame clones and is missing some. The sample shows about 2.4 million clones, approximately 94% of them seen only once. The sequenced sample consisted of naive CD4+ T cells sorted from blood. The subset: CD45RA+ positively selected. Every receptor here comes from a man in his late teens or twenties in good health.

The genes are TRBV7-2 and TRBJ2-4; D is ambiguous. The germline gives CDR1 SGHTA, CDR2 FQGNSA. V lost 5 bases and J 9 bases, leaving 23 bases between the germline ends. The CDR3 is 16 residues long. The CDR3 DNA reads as TGTGCCAGCAGCCCAAACTATGGTCCCCGCAGGAGCATTCAGTACTTC. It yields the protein CASSPNYGPRRSIQYF.

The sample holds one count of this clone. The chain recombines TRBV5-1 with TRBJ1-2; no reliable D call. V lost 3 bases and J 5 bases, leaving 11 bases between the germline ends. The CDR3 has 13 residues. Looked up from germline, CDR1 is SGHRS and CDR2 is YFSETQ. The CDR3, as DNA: TGCGCCAGCAGCTGGACCGGAACTTATGGCTACACCTTC. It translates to CASSWTGTYGYTF.

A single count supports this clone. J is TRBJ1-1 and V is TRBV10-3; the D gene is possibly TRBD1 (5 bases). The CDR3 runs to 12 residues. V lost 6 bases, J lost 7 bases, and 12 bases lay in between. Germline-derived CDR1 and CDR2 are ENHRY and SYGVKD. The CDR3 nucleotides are TGTGCCATCAGGTCGGGGGAAGGTGAAGCTTTCTTT. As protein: CAIRSGEGEAFF.

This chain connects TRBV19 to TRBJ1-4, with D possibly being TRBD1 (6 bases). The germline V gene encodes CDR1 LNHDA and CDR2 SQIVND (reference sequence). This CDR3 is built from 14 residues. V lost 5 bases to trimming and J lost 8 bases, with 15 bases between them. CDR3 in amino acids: CASSSGQWPEKLFF. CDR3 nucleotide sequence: TGTGCCAGTAGTTCGGGACAATGGCCCGAAAAACTGTTTTTT.

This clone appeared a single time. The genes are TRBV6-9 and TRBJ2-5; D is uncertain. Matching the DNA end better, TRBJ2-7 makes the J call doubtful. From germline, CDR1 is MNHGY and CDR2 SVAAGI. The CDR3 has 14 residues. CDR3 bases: TGTGCCACCCCCTGCCGGGTTTTAATCTACGAGCAGTACTTC. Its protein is CATPCRVLIYEQYF.

CDR3 nucleotides: TGTGCCGGAGGGATCTACGAGCAGTACTTC. It is translated as CAGGIYEQYF. The V and J genes are TRBV30 and TRBJ2-7, with D tentatively TRBD2 (6 bases). V was pared by 8 bases and J by 3 bases, with 8 bases between. This CDR3 is built from 10 residues. CDR1 is GTSNPN, CDR2 SVGIG, per germline (reference sequence).

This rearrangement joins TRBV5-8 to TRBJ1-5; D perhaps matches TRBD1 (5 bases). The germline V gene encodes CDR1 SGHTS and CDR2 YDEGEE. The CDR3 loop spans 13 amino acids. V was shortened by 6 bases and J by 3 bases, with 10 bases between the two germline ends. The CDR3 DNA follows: TGTGCCAGCACCGGGACCACCAATCAGCCCCAGCATTTT. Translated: CASTGTTNQPQHF.

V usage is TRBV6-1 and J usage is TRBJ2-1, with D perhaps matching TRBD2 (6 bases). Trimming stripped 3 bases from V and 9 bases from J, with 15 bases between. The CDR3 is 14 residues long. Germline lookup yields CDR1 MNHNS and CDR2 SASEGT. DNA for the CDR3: TGTGCCAGCAGTGAGACAGTCGCCGGGGGTGAGCAGTTCTTC. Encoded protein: CASSETVAGGEQFF.

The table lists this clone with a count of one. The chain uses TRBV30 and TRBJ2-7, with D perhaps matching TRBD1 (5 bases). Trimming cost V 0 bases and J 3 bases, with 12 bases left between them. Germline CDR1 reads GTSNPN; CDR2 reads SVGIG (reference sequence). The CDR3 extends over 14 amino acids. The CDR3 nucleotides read TGTGCCTGGAGTGTGGGGCAGGAGCACTACGAGCAGTACTTC. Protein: CAWSVGQEHYEQYF.

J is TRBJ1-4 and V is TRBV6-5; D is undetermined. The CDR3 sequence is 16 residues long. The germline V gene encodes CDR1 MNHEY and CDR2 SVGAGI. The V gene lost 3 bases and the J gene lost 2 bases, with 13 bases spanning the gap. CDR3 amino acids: CASSYSPIGTNEKLFF. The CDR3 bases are TGTGCCAGCAGTTATAGCCCAATCGGGACTAATGAAAAACTGTTTTTT.

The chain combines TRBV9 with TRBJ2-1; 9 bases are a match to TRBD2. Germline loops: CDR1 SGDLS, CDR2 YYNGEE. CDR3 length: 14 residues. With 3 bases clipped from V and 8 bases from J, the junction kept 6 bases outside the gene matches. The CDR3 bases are TGTGCCAGCAGCGCTCTTAGCGGGAGTGATGAGCAGTTCTTC. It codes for CASSALSGSDEQFF.

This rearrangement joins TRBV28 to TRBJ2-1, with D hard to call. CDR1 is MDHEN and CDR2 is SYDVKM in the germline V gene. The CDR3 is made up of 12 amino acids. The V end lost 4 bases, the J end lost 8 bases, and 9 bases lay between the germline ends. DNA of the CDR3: TGTGCCAGCAGTTCTAAACCCTATGAGCAGTTCTTC. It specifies CASSSKPYEQFF.

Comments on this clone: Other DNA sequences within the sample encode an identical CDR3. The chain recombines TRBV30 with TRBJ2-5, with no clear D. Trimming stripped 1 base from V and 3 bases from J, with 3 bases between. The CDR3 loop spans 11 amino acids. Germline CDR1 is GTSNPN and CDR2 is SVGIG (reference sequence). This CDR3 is CAWSEEETQYF. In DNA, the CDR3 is TGTGCCTGGAGTGAGGAAGAGACCCAGTACTTC.

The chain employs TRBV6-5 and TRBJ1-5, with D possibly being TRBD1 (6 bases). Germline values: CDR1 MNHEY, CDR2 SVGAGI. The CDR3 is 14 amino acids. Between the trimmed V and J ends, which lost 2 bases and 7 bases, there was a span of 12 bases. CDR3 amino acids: CASSYETGKQPQHF. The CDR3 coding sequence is TGTGCCAGCAGTTACGAAACAGGGAAACAGCCCCAGCATTTT.

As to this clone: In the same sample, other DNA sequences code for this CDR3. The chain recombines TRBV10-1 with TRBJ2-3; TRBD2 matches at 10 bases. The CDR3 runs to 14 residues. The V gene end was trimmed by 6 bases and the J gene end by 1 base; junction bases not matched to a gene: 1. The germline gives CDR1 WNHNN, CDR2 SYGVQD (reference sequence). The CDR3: CASSLAGGTDTQYF. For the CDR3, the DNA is TGCGCCAGCAGCCTAGCGGGAGGCACAGATACGCAGTATTTT.

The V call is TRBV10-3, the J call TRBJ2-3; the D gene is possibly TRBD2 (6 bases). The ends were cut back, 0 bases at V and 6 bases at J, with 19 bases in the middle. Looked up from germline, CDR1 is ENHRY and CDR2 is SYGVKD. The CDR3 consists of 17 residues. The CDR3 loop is CAISESPWLAGGDTQYF. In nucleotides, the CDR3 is TGTGCCATCAGTGAGTCTCCGTGGCTAGCAGGAGGGGATACGCAGTATTTT.

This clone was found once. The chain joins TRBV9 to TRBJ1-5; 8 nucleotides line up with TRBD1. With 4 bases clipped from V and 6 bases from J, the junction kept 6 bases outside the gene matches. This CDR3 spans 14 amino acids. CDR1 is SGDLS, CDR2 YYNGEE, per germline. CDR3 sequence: CASSPRQGPQPQHF. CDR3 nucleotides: TGTGCCAGCAGCCCTCGACAGGGGCCTCAGCCCCAGCATTTT.